This T cell receptor (beta chain) came from a study of technical replicates of blood from a few donors. Clones were read by immunoSEQ multiplex PCR, and TCRdb kept only the in-frame ones, dropping some. The table has approximately 78,000 clones, roughly 95% seen once; the top ten hold more than 0.2%. Sequencing used T cells isolated from PBMCs. This sequence was found in a human donor in good health.

CDR3 region: CASSQDNNTGTGALNEQFF. CDR3 bases: TGTGCCAGCAGCCAAGATAACAACACCGGGACAGGGGCTCTTAATGAGCAGTTCTTC. The J gene is TRBJ2-1, the V gene TRBV14; 10 positions match TRBD1. Looked up from germline, CDR1 is SGHDN and CDR2 is FVKESK. The CDR3 sequence is 19 residues long. V was pared by 0 bases and J by 7 bases, with 15 bases of the junction left unmatched.